These 23 T cell receptor beta chains share one sample of origin, sequenced in a study of blood T cell repertoires in COVID-19. Clones were sequenced by immunoSEQ multiplex PCR, and TCRdb holds only the in-frame ones, with some missing. Seen here are tens of thousands of clones, approximately 80% observed once, and the top ten hold about 6%. The sample comprised peripheral blood. The receptors here all came from a man aged 65 to 85 with COVID-19, enrolled during active disease.

V is TRBV9 and J is TRBJ1-2; 7 nucleotides align to TRBD1. Per germline, CDR1 SGDLS and CDR2 YYNGEE. The CDR3 contains 15 residues. V was pared by 3 bases and J by 0 bases, with 5 bases of the junction left unmatched. CDR3 region: CASSETGRTNYGYTF. In nucleotides, the CDR3 is TGTGCCAGCAGCGAGACAGGGAGGACTAACTATGGCTACACCTTC.

In this sample, this clone turned up a few times. V and J are TRBV5-4 and TRBJ1-1; 7 nucleotides match TRBD1. With 4 bases clipped from V and 6 bases from J, the junction kept 3 bases outside the gene matches. CDR1 is SGHNT and CDR2 is YYREEE in the germline V gene (reference sequence). CDR3 length: 12 amino acids. CDR3: CASSVTGAEAFF. Written as DNA, the CDR3 is TGTGCCAGCAGCGTCACAGGGGCTGAAGCTTTCTTT.

This clone was seen only a few times. This chain uses TRBV4-2 with TRBJ2-1; 9 nucleotides match TRBD2. Germline values: CDR1 LGHNA, CDR2 YNFKEQ. Trimming cost V 4 bases and J 4 bases; bases outside gene matches: 5. The CDR3 covers 15 residues. CDR3 sequence (DNA): TGTGCCAGCAGCCTTAGCGGGGGTGAATACAATGAGCAGTTCTTC. Its translation: CASSLSGGEYNEQFF.

This clone was recorded a few times. The chain couples TRBV6-5 to TRBJ2-2; perhaps TRBD1 as D (6 bases). The CDR3 has 15 amino acids. V was trimmed by 10 bases and J by 4 bases, leaving 19 bases between them. CDR1 and CDR2 (germline): MNHEY, SVGAGI. CDR3 sequence: CAIRTAGAGTGELFF. CDR3 DNA sequence: TGTGCCATTCGAACGGCAGGGGCAGGCACCGGGGAGCTGTTTTTT.

This sequence joins TRBV11-2 and TRBJ2-5; 7 bases fit TRBD2. The V segment lost 5 bases and the J segment 4 bases; nucleotides outside the gene matches: 10. This CDR3 region has 15 residues. CDR1 is SGHAT, CDR2 FQNNGV, per germline. CDR3 bases: TGTGCCAGCAGCCCACCTGGCGGGGGATCAGAGACCCAGTACTTC. It encodes CASSPPGGGSETQYF. The full variable domain, its missing parts supplied by reference TRBV11-2 and TRBJ2-5, is EAGVAQSPRYKIIEKRQSVAFWCNPISGHATLYWYQQILGQGPKLLIQFQNNGVVDDSQLPKDRFSAERLKGVDSTLKIQPAKLEDSAVYLCASSPPGGGSETQYFGPGTRLLVL.

This rearrangement joins TRBV19 to TRBJ2-7; 12 nucleotides agree with TRBD2. The CDR3 extends over 14 amino acids. Unmatched junction bases numbered 3, after V lost 5 bases and J lost 4 bases. Germline CDR1 reads LNHDA; CDR2 reads SQIVND (reference sequence). Here the CDR3 reads CASSLTSGGYEQYF. The CDR3 nucleotides are TGTGCCAGTAGTTTGACTAGCGGGGGATACGAGCAGTACTTC.

The gene calls are TRBV28 and TRBJ2-4, with D possibly TRBD2 on 6 matching bases. The V gene's germline CDR1 is MDHEN and CDR2 SYDVKM. The CDR3 covers 19 residues. Trimming removed 4 bases at V and 0 bases at J, with 22 bases between. The CDR3: CASSSPAVGTGVAKNIQYF. CDR3 bases: TGTGCCAGCAGTTCACCCGCTGTGGGGACGGGGGTAGCCAAAAACATTCAGTACTTC.

The CDR3 reads CASSLRPGTGELFF. In nucleotides, the CDR3 is TGTGCCAGCAGCTTGAGGCCAGGCACCGGGGAGCTGTTTTTT. The gene calls are TRBV5-5 and TRBJ2-2; no reliable D call. From germline, CDR1 is SGHKS and CDR2 YYEKEE (reference sequence). V was shortened by 1 base and J by 4 bases, with 8 bases between the two germline ends. There are 14 residues in the CDR3.

The chain combines TRBV18 with TRBJ1-6; D not resolved. Looked up from germline, CDR1 is KGHSH and CDR2 is LQKENI. V gave up 2 bases and J gave up 0 bases, with 5 bases separating them. The CDR3 contains 15 residues. This chain's CDR3 is CASSPESSYNSPLHF. In DNA, the CDR3 is TGTGCCAGCTCACCAGAGAGCTCCTATAATTCACCCCTCCACTTT.

The chain has TRBV7-2 and TRBJ2-7; D possibly corresponds to TRBD2 (7 bases). V was pared by 6 bases and J by 6 bases, with 18 bases between. CDR3 length: 14 residues. Germline lookup yields CDR1 SGHTA and CDR2 FQGNSA. The CDR3 spells CASSRNTGGGEQYF. The DNA of the CDR3 is TGTGCCAGCAGTCGTAATACGGGGGGCGGCGAGCAGTACTTC. The full variable domain, with the rest looked up from reference TRBV7-2 and TRBJ2-7, is GAGVSQSPSNKVTEKGKDVELRCDPISGHTALYWYRQSLGQGLEFLIYFQGNSAPDKSGLPSDRFSAERTGGSVSTLTIQRTQQEDSAVYLCASSRNTGGGEQYFGPGTRLTVT.

This clone was observed a few times. The chain combines TRBV28 with TRBJ2-7; D might be TRBD2 (5 bases). CDR1 is MDHEN and CDR2 is SYDVKM in the germline V gene. V was shortened by 1 base and J by 7 bases, with 11 bases between the two germline ends. The CDR3 consists of 13 residues. In nucleotides, the CDR3 is TGTGCCAGCAGTTTATCATCGACGGGGGAGCAGTACTTC. Translated, it gives CASSLSSTGEQYF.

The V call is TRBV5-8, the J call TRBJ1-4; D perhaps matches TRBD1 (6 bases). Germline V lookup: CDR1 SGHTS, CDR2 YDEGEE. V was clipped by 0 bases and J by 7 bases, with 16 bases between them. The CDR3 extends over 16 amino acids. The DNA of the CDR3 is TGTGCCAGCAGCTTGGGACGGCGGGGGGCCGGTGAAAAACTGTTTTTT. This codes for CASSLGRRGAGEKLFF.

The chain links TRBV2 to TRBJ2-2; D remains unclear. This CDR3 contains 14 residues. Per germline, CDR1 SNHLY and CDR2 FYNNEI. Trimming took off 10 bases at V and 0 bases at J, with 12 bases between the two ends. CDR3 protein: CAKQLRANTGELFF. The CDR3 bases are TGTGCCAAACAGCTACGTGCGAACACCGGGGAGCTGTTTTTT.

CDR3 nucleotide sequence: TGTGCCAGCAGCCAACGCCTCCAGGGGAGACTAGCGGGGGCGGCAGATACGCAGTATTTT. Amino acids: CASSQRLQGRLAGAADTQYF. The genes are TRBV4-2 and TRBJ2-3; 12 bases are shared with TRBD2. V dropped 2 bases and J dropped 4; count of bases not matched to a gene: 16. The CDR3 is made up of 20 amino acids. Per the germline V gene, CDR1 is LGHNA and CDR2 is YNFKEQ.

This clone was recorded a few times. The rearrangement joins TRBV6-6 to TRBJ1-1; D unresolved. The CDR3 spans 12 residues. Trimming removed 5 bases from V and 0 bases from J, with 4 bases in between. Germline CDR1 is MNHNY and CDR2 is SVGAGI (reference sequence). This CDR3 reads CASSPLNTEAFF. The CDR3 coding sequence is TGTGCCAGCAGTCCTCTGAACACTGAAGCTTTCTTT.

This rearrangement joins TRBV6-6 to TRBJ1-2; tentatively, D is TRBD1 (6 bases). The length of the CDR3 is 14 residues. V gave up 4 bases and J gave up 6 bases, with 15 bases separating them. The germline V gene has CDR1 MNHNY and CDR2 SVGAGI (reference sequence). The CDR3 DNA follows: TGTGCCAGCAGTTCCTTGGACAGAGCCCATGGCTACACCTTC. Translated, it gives CASSSLDRAHGYTF.

The rearrangement uses TRBV4-2 and TRBJ2-3; 12 bases are a match to TRBD1. CDR3 length equals 16 residues. CDR1 and CDR2 (germline): LGHNA, YNFKEQ. The V and J ends lost 3 bases and 6 bases, in that order; junction bases with no gene match: 7. The CDR3 region has the DNA TGTGCCAGCAGCCACCAACAGGGACAGGGGGCTGATACGCAGTATTTT. Its protein product is CASSHQQGQGADTQYF.

The chain uses TRBV7-3 and TRBJ2-3, with TRBD2 identical over 8 bases. The CDR3 length is 15 residues. CDR1 and CDR2 (germline): SGHTA, FQGTGA. V lost 0 bases, J lost 6 bases, and 5 bases stayed unmatched. The CDR3 DNA is TGTGCCAGCAGCTTAACCGCCCGGGGGGGCGATACGCAGTATTTT. This encodes CASSLTARGGDTQYF. Together with reference TRBV7-3 and TRBJ2-3, the CDR3 gives the full variable domain: GAGVSQTPSNKVTEKGKYVELRCDPISGHTALYWYRQSLGQGPEFLIYFQGTGAADDSGLPNDRFFAVRPEGSVSTLKIQRTERGDSAVYLCASSLTARGGDTQYFGPGTRLTVL.

This chain links TRBV7-9 with TRBJ2-5; D possibly corresponds to TRBD2 (6 bases). The CDR3 extends over 16 amino acids. CDR1 is SEHNR and CDR2 is FQNEAQ in the germline V gene (reference sequence). Trimming cost V 5 bases and J 5 bases, with 21 bases left between them. CDR3 protein: CASSHGRRKLTETQYF. The CDR3 DNA reads TGTGCCAGCAGCCATGGGAGGAGGAAGCTGACGGAGACCCAGTACTTC.

This clone has just one count. The CDR3 bases are TGTGCCAGCAGTTACGGAGGGGGCCTAAGAACTGAAGCTTTCTTT. It specifies CASSYGGGLRTEAFF. V gene TRBV6-2 or TRBV6-3 combines with J gene TRBJ1-1, with 7 bases lining up with TRBD1. Trimming at V came to 2 bases and at J to 5 bases, leaving 8 bases not matched to a gene. Per germline, CDR1 MNHEY and CDR2 SVGEGT. The CDR3 loop spans 15 amino acids.

The CDR3 bases are TGTGCCACCAGTTCTAGGTCGGCCACAGATACGCAGTATTTT. Encoded protein: CATSSRSATDTQYF. The J gene is TRBJ2-3, the V gene TRBV24-1; D gene ambiguous. Germline V CDR1 and CDR2: KGHDR, SFDVKD. Trimming left V 6 bases short and J 2 bases short, with 11 bases between. The CDR3 loop spans 14 amino acids.

This clone was seen only once. The chain couples TRBV28 to TRBJ1-5; no firm D call. Between the trimmed V and J ends, which lost 7 bases and 1 base, there was a span of 14 bases. Germline V lookup: CDR1 MDHEN, CDR2 SYDVKM. The CDR3 covers 15 residues. CDR3 sequence reads: CASTGIPGSNQPQHF. Written as DNA, the CDR3 is TGTGCCAGCACCGGAATCCCCGGGAGCAATCAGCCCCAGCATTTT.

This clone was recorded a few times. The V and J genes are TRBV9 and TRBJ2-3; the D gene is possibly TRBD2 (5 bases). The CDR3 spans 15 residues. The V gene lost 0 bases and the J gene lost 5 bases, with 13 bases spanning the gap. Germline CDR1 reads SGDLS; CDR2 reads YYNGEE. The CDR3 region is CASSVAPGYRDTQYF. In nucleotides, the CDR3 is TGTGCCAGCAGCGTAGCCCCGGGGTATCGAGATACGCAGTATTTT.